This T cell receptor (beta chain) originates from a study of T cells in Graves' hyperthyroidism and ophthalmopathy. Comments on this clonotype: The antigen is unknown.

V was pared by 4 bases and J by 8 bases, with 10 bases of the junction left unmatched. This CDR3 has 16 residues. CDR1 and CDR2 (germline): SNHLY, FYNNEI. Amplified TCR beta CDR3 regions came from RNA transcripts. The primer set for the first-round RT-PCR of the TCR CDR3 was HTBI. TCRdb independently ran MiXCR on the multiplex PCR reads; one entry per CDR3 protein. The repertoire consists of roughly 500,000 distinct CDR3 sequences, with about 43% occurring once and the leading ten covering about 20%. Findings and limits, study-wide: Within blood appeared most thyroid clonotypes that had expanded above 0.001.

The chain links TRBV2 to TRBJ1-4; the match to TRBD1 covers 10 bases. The sample comprised peripheral blood or thyroid tissue (not recorded which). The sequence was collected from an adult woman with Graves' disease, either hyperthyroidism or ophthalmopathy (not recorded which). DNA for the CDR3: TGTGCCAGCAGTGGTACTAGCGGGACAGGGGTCGAAAAACTGTTTTTT. This gives the protein CASSGTSGTGVEKLFF.